This T cell receptor (beta chain) was recovered during a study of early T cells in non-severe SARS-CoV-2 infection. This CDR3 is built from 13 residues. V was shortened by 7 bases and J by 6 bases, with 16 bases between the two germline ends. Germline V gives CDR1 DFQATT, CDR2 SNEGSKA (reference sequence). TCRdb re-derived calls from the 5' RACE reads in MiXCR, one entry per CDR3 protein. The table has tens of thousands of distinct CDR3 sequences, about 8.9% seen once; the top ten hold 15% to 20%. V usage is TRBV20-1 and J usage is TRBJ2-1; D assignment may be TRBD1 or TRBD2 (6 bases each). This TCR came from an adult who was a healthcare worker with PCR-confirmed SARS-CoV-2 infection or an uninfected control (not recorded which). Input material: whole blood. The chain's CDR3 is CSVFLGGGNEQFF. The CDR3 DNA reads as TGCAGTGTTTTCTTAGGAGGGGGCAATGAGCAGTTCTTC.